This TCR beta chain was obtained from a study of PD-1 blockade in classical Hodgkin lymphoma (dated by TCRdb to about 2020). The study in broad terms: Nivolumab dosing was 3 mg/kg intravenously every 2 weeks, continuing until either disease progression or unacceptable toxicity. To define a peripheral blood immune signature of response to PD-1 blockade in classical Hodgkin lymphoma, the study combined TCR beta sequencing with CyTOF. Study-wide conclusions, independent of this receptor: By C4D1, a significant rise was seen in CD4+ TCR diversity but not in CD8+ TCR diversity (p=0.0027 vs p=0.16), and the rise was most apparent among complete responders (p=0.02). The study was limited to a single clinical trial cohort, and causes of repertoire differences, possibly disease activity or prior therapy, remained undefined. Baseline TCR diversity was reported as lower in newly diagnosed patients than in healthy donors, and lower still in relapsed/refractory patients. Lower diversity was observed in patients in whom nivolumab was started less than 1 year after ASCT, and these patients were excluded from later analyses so that confounding by immune reconstitution would be avoided. Trial patients with a complete response had baseline diversity similar to that of newly diagnosed patients, while partial responders and progressors had significantly lower diversity.

Genomic DNA was extracted with the Qiagen DNeasy kit from unsorted PBMCs and from negatively selected CD4+ and CD8+ fractions. TCR beta CDR3 regions were amplified by immunoSEQ multiplex PCR using primers annealing to V and J segments. A synthetic immune receptor repertoire was used to minimize amplification bias, and any residual bias was removed computationally once sequencing was done. The original pipeline was this. Custom Python scripts were used to quantify repertoire diversity as the Shannon entropy index. Unsorted, CD4+ and CD8+ repertoires were examined separately, except in combined analyses, for which CD4+ and CD8+ sequences were merged in silico. Clonal expansion was defined as a frequency increase of at least 2-fold after treatment compared with C1D1, and clones undetected at baseline were assigned a pseudocount of 0.5. Clones with 0 or 1 copy at C1D1 were classified as singleton clones, and clones with 2 or more copies were classified as non-singleton clones. Clones expanded in unsorted samples were assigned a CD4+, CD8+ or unknown annotation through matching of protein sequences in sorted samples from the same patient. Wilcoxon tests on paired samples were used to test changes in diversity from C1D1 to C4D1. This immuneACCESS table, as held by TCRdb, lists in-frame sequences with V and J called but not all clones. Of the missing ones, under half trace to an unresolved V gene in checked studies; the others have no known cause. V and J calls and clone size are those listed in that table; D and trimming were worked out from the DNA. For this sample there are 80,000 to 100,000 clones; 81% appear just once. The ten largest clones capture roughly 15% of the sample.

About this clone itself: No cognate antigen has been identified for it. The sample holds no much larger clone one base away, and base qualities are not on file.

Its CDR3 holds 14 amino acids, cysteine through phenylalanine. Just the 42-base CDR3 DNA is kept, in frame starting at base 1. The junction carries 13 bases between V and J, which are trimmed by 3 bases and 4 bases respectively. CDR1 and CDR2, per the germline V gene (reference sequence), are LNHDA and SQIVND. What this sample's time point label stands for: cycle 2 day 1 (C2D1) of nivolumab. Relapse after autologous stem cell transplantation had occurred in all trial patients, and cohorts A, B and C were distinguished by prior brentuximab vedotin exposure. A total of approximately 51 patients with relapsed/refractory classical Hodgkin lymphoma made up the trial cohort, and each patient's best overall response was complete response, partial response or progressive disease. In the multi-cohort phase II CheckMate 205 trial, trial patients received single-agent nivolumab. Best overall response was determined by an independent review committee according to the 2007 International Working Group response criteria. Trial PBMCs were collected just before the start of nivolumab (C1D1) and during therapy at cycle 2 day 1 and cycle 4 day 1. Peripheral blood was collected in 8 mL Vacutainer Cell Preparation Tubes, from which PBMCs were isolated by centrifugation and then cryopreserved.

The material was peripheral blood mononuclear cells (PBMCs), obtained before the second cycle of nivolumab. Recombination joined TRBV19 with TRBJ2-7; the D gene is perhaps TRBD2, from 5 matching bases. The clonotype originates from a human donor with classical Hodgkin lymphoma. The CDR3 reads as follows: CASSMRADSYEQYF. The DNA is TGTGCCAGTAGTATGAGGGCAGATAGTTACGAGCAGTACTTC. The variable domain in full, with residues beyond the CDR3 obtained from the reference TRBV19 and TRBJ2-7 genes, is DGGITQSPKYLFRKEGQNVTLSCEQNLNHDAMYWYRQDPGQGLRLIYYSQIVNDFQKGDIAEGYSVSREKKESFPLTVTSAQKNPTAFYLCASSMRADSYEQYFGPGTRLTVT.